The clone carrying this T cell receptor beta chain was found a few times. V was clipped by 4 bases and J by 4 bases, with 17 bases between them. The CDR3 extends over 15 amino acids. CDR1 and CDR2 (germline): SGHVS, FQNEAQ. This entry comes from a study of identical twins. A universal primer site was incorporated via template switching, and the cDNA contained unique molecular identifiers. One entry per CDR3 protein, called by TCRdb with MiXCR from the 5' RACE reads. In the table there are about 470,000 distinct CDR3 sequences, roughly 24% of which are singletons. These same records also appear under a second study, on T cells expressing NK-cell markers. From that second work: Each TCR beta repertoire originated in sorted T cells that were CD3+CD56+NKG2C+, CD3+CD56+NKG2C- or CD3+CD56-NKG2C+.

The sequence came from a woman aged 18-35 years in good health. This chain connects TRBV7-8 to TRBJ2-7; a weak D match, TRBD2 (6 bases). Sequences were obtained from CD4+ T cells sorted from blood. CDR3 sequence (DNA): TGTGCCAGCAGCTCTCAAGCGGGCGTTTTTTACGAGCAGTACTTC. Translating it yields CASSSQAGVFYEQYF. Complete variable domain (other parts from reference TRBV7-8 and TRBJ2-7): GAGVSQSPRYKVAKRGQDVALRCDPISGHVSLFWYQQALGQGPEFLTYFQNEAQLDKSGLPSDRFFAERPEGSVSTLKIQRTQQEDSAVYLCASSSQAGVFYEQYFGPGTRLTVT.